These T cell receptor beta chains were read from a single sample in a study of T cell changes during pregnancy in multiple sclerosis. This table comes from immunoSEQ multiplex PCR, and its TCRdb copy is limited to in-frame clones, with some not included. The sample lists roughly 24,000 clones, about 88% occurring once. The starting material was CD4+ T cells from peripheral blood mononuclear cells, obtained in the second trimester of pregnancy. The receptor set was obtained from a female donor in good health, enrolled as a control in a pregnancy study. Each CDR3 is given with its conserved first and last residue. A D gene is named only where the DNA matches it firmly. The size of a clone is reported for some rows only, either as once, few or many, or as a class for expanded clones.

.,TRBV7-2,TRBJ1-1,.,TGTGCCAGCAGCTTAGGGAGTAGTGGGGCTTTCTTT,CASSLGSSGAFF
.,TRBV28,TRBJ2-7,.,TGTGCCAGCAGTCCATCGGGGAAAAGCTCCTACGAGCAGTACTTC,CASSPSGKSSYEQYF
.,TRBV7-9,TRBJ1-2,TRBD1,TGTGCCAGCAGCCATGACAGGGTCGGTGGCTACACCTTC,CASSHDRVGGYTF
.,TRBV27,TRBJ2-7,.,TGTGCCAGCAGTTGGGTTGGGCGGCGGGACTCCTACGAGCAGTACTTC,CASSWVGRRDSYEQYF
few,TRBV28,TRBJ1-1,.,TGTGCCAGCAACAGCAATGGCAGGGAAAACACTGAAGCTTTCTTT,CASNSNGRENTEAFF
few,TRBV7-2,TRBJ2-3,TRBD2,TGTGCCAGCAGCTTAGGACTAGCGGGAGGGACGGGAACAGATACGCAGTATTTT,CASSLGLAGGTGTDTQYF
.,TRBV19,TRBJ1-5,TRBD1,TGTGCCAGTAGCTCCGGGACAGGGGAAAGTCAGCCCCAGCATTTT,CASSSGTGESQPQHF
.,TRBV5-1,TRBJ2-3,TRBD1,TGCGCCAGCAGGAGGCTGGACAGGGTAAGAGATACGCAGTATTTT,CASRRLDRVRDTQYF
.,TRBV5-6,TRBJ1-6,TRBD1,TGTGCCAGCAGCACCGGGACAGGGGGGAGACACTATAATTCACCCCTCCACTTT,CASSTGTGGRHYNSPLHF
.,TRBV5-8,TRBJ2-3,TRBD2,TGTGCCAGCAGCGGAGGGACTAGCGGGAGGTCAGATACGCAGTATTTT,CASSGGTSGRSDTQYF
.,TRBV11-3,TRBJ2-1,.,TGTGCCAGCAGCTTGGGGGGGGCCCTCTACAATGAGCAGTTCTTC,CASSLGGALYNEQFF
.,TRBV7-3,TRBJ2-1,TRBD2,TGTGCCAGCAGCTTAAGCGGGGGGAGCTACAATGAGCAGTTCTTC,CASSLSGGSYNEQFF
.,TRBV18,TRBJ1-1,TRBD1,TGTGCCAGCTCGGCCGTTTCAGGGGGCGTGGGAAGGGACACTGAAGCTTTCTTT,CASSAVSGGVGRDTEAFF
medium-sized,TRBV27,TRBJ1-2,.,TGTGCCAGCAGTTTTGAGGGAAACTATGGCTACACCTTC,CASSFEGNYGYTF
.,TRBV5-4,TRBJ2-7,TRBD1,TGTGCCAGCAGCCGCCCGACAGGGGATGATGAGCAGTACTTC,CASSRPTGDDEQYF
few,TRBV7-9,TRBJ1-5,.,TGTGCCAGCAGCACCCAACAGGGAAGTAGCAATCAGCCCCAGCATTTT,CASSTQQGSSNQPQHF
.,TRBV6-4,TRBJ2-3,.,TGTGCCAGCAGTGACTCAGGGGCAGATACGCAGTATTTT,CASSDSGADTQYF
once,TRBV7-8,TRBJ2-7,.,TGTGCCAGCAGTCTTCTCCTCAGCCCAGGAAACGAGCAGTACTTC,CASSLLLSPGNEQYF
medium-sized,TRBV5-4,TRBJ1-2,.,TGTGCCAGCAGCCCCGGACAGCAATATGGCTACACCTTC,CASSPGQQYGYTF
.,TRBV9,TRBJ2-7,TRBD1,TGTGCCAGCAGCGTAGTGGACAGGGGAGGAGAGCAGTACTTC,CASSVVDRGGEQYF
.,TRBV19,TRBJ1-2,.,TGTGCCAGTAACTCACTGGAGGGTCGGGGCTACACCTTC,CASNSLEGRGYTF
.,TRBV21-1,TRBJ1-2,.,TGTGCCAGCAGCAGCCGTAGGGGGAGAGGGTCAAGTGGCTACACCTTC,CASSSRRGRGSSGYTF
.,TRBV25-1,TRBJ2-2,.,TGTGCCAGCACCCAATCAGGGGGAGGGAACACCGGGGAGCTGTTTTTT,CASTQSGGGNTGELFF
.,TRBV5-4,TRBJ1-6,TRBD1,TGTGCCAGCAGCTTGGGACAGGGATTAGTCCCCCTCCACTTT,CASSLGQGLVPLHF
.,TRBV7-8,TRBJ1-6,.,TGTGCCAGCAGCCGACCGGGGGGGACACCCCTCCACTTT,CASSRPGGTPLHF
.,TRBV2,TRBJ2-5,.,TGTGCCAGCAGTGGTGTCCCAGGGGAGACCCAGTACTTC,CASSGVPGETQYF
.,TRBV28,TRBJ2-1,.,TGTGCCAGCAGGCGGTCGGGACTCAGAGAAAACTACAATGAGCAGTTCTTC,CASRRSGLRENYNEQFF
.,TRBV9,TRBJ2-5,.,TGTGCCAGCAGCGTAGCTCTCAGGGACCAAGAGACCCAGTACTTC,CASSVALRDQETQYF
.,TRBV5-8,TRBJ1-6,TRBD1,TGTGCCAGCAGCTTGAGATCAGGGGGCCGATCACCCCTCCACTTT,CASSLRSGGRSPLHF
.,TRBV9,TRBJ1-1,.,TGTGCCAGCAGCGTGGACAGAGCCTTGAACACTGAAGCTTTCTTT,CASSVDRALNTEAFF
.,TRBV7-2,TRBJ2-1,TRBD2,TGTGCCAGCAGCGCCGGGGGGGGCTACAATGAGCAGTTCTTC,CASSAGGGYNEQFF
.,TRBV7-3,TRBJ2-5,TRBD1,TGTGCCAGCAGCTTAGCGTCAGGGGGTATGGAGACCCAGTACTTC,CASSLASGGMETQYF
.,TRBV6-1,TRBJ2-5,.,TGTGCCAGCAGCGGACTCCACTGGGGGACCCAGTACTTC,CASSGLHWGTQYF
.,TRBV28,TRBJ2-3,TRBD2,TGTGCCAGCAGTTTATACCTAGCGGGGGCCACAGATACGCAGTATTTT,CASSLYLAGATDTQYF
.,TRBV7-6,TRBJ2-2,.,TGTGCCAGCAGCCCCCGGGACACATTAGCCGGGGAGCTGTTTTTT,CASSPRDTLAGELFF